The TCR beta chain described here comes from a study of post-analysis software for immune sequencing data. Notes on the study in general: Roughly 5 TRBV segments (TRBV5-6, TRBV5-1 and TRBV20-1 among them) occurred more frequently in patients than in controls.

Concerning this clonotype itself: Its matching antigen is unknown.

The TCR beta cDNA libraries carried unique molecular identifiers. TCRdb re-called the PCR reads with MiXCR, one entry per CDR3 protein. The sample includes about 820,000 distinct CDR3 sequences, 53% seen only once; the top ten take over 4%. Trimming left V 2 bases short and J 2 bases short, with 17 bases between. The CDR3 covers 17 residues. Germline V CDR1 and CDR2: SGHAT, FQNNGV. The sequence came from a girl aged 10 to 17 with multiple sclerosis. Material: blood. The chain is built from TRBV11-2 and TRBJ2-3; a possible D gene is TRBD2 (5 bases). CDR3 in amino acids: CASSLNPYLAVTDTQYF. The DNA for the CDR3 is TGTGCCAGCAGCTTAAATCCCTACCTAGCTGTCACAGATACGCAGTATTTT.